This TCR beta chain was identified during a study of early T cells in non-severe SARS-CoV-2 infection. The overall study: Sequencing input comprised bulk RNA from unsorted whole blood; chain pairing was not available.

Study-wide points: Clonotype matching in VDJdb favored anti-spike CD8 responses and did not capture private and CD4 specificities.

This clonotype was detected many times. Its antigen is not known. The CDR3 is made up of 12 amino acids. Germline V CDR1 and CDR2: KGHSH, LQKENI. V shed 0 bases and J shed 4 bases, with 3 bases lying between them. Individual cDNA molecules each received unique molecular identifiers attached to them. TCRdb passed the 5' RACE reads through MiXCR, listing each CDR3 protein once. The sample lists roughly 70,000 distinct CDR3 sequences; 20% to 25% were seen once. The V and J genes are TRBV18 and TRBJ2-5; D is unresolved. The sequence was collected from an adult who was a healthcare worker with PCR-confirmed SARS-CoV-2 infection or an uninfected control (not recorded which). The material was whole blood, obtained at baseline. DNA for the CDR3: TGTGCCAGCTCACCACCAGGAGAGACCCAGTACTTC. The encoded protein is CASSPPGETQYF.